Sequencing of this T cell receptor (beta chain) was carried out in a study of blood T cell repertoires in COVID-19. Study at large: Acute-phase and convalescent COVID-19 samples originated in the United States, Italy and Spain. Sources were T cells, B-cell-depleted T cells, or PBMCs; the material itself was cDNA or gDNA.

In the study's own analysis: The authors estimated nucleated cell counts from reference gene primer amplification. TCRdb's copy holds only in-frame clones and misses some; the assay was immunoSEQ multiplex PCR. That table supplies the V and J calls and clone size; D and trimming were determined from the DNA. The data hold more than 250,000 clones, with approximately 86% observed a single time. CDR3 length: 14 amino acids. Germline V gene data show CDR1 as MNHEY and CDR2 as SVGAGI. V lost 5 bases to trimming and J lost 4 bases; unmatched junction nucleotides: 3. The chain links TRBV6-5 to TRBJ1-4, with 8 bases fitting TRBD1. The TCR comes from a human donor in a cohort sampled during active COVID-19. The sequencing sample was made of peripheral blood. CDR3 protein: CASSQQGVNEKLFF. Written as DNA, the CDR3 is TGTGCCAGCAGTCAACAGGGGGTTAATGAAAAACTGTTTTTT.